The following is a TCR beta chain sequence with its context. This entry belongs to a study of T cell changes during pregnancy in multiple sclerosis. The protocol was immunoSEQ multiplex PCR, while the TCRdb copy is restricted to in-frame clones and leaves out a portion. The sample holds 45,000 or so clones; 96% are singletons and the top ten take 0.89%. CDR1 is MDHEN and CDR2 is SYDVKM in the germline V gene. Trimming took 2 bases from V and 5 from J, leaving 16 bases between them. CDR3 length: 16 residues. This chain links TRBV28 with TRBJ1-5; weak D call: TRBD1 (5 bases). This sample comprised peripheral blood, obtained in the second trimester of pregnancy. The origin of this receptor is a female donor with multiple sclerosis, enrolled in a pregnancy study. CDR3 residues: CASSLRTVGGHQPQHF. The CDR3 DNA sequence: TGTGCCAGCAGTTTACGTACGGTGGGGGGTCATCAGCCCCAGCATTTT.